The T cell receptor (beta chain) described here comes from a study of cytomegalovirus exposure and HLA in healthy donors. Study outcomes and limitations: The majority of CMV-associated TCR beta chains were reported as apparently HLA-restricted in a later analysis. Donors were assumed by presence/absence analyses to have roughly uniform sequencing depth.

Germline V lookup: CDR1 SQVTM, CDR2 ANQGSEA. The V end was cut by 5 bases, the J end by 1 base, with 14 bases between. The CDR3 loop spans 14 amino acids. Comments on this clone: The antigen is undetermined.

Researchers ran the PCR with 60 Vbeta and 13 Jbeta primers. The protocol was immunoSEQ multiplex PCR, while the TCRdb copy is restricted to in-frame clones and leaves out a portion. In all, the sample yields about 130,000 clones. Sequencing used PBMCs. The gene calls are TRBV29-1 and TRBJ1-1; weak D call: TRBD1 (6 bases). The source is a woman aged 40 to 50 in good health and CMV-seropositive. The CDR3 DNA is TGCAGCGTTTGGGGGGGGCGAACGAACACTGAAGCTTTCTTT. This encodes CSVWGGRTNTEAFF.